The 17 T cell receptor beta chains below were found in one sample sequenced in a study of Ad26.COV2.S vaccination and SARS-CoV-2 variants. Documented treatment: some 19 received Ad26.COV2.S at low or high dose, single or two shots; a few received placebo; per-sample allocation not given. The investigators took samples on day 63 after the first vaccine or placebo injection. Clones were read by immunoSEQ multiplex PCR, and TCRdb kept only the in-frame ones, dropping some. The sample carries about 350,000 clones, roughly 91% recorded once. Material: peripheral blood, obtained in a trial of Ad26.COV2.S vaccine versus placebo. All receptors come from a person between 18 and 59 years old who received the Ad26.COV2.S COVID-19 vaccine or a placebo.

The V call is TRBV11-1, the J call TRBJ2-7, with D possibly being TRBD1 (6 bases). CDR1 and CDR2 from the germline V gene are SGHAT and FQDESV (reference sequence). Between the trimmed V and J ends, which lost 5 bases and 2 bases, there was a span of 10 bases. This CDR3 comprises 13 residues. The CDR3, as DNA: TGTGCCAGCAGCCAGACAGGCACCTACGAGCAGTACTTC. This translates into CASSQTGTYEQYF.

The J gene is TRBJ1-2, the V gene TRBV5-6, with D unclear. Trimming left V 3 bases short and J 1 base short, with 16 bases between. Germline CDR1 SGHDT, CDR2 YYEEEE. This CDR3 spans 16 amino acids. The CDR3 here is CASSSSGSLFNYGYTF. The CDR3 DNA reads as TGTGCCAGCAGCTCATCCGGGTCCTTATTTAACTATGGCTACACCTTC.

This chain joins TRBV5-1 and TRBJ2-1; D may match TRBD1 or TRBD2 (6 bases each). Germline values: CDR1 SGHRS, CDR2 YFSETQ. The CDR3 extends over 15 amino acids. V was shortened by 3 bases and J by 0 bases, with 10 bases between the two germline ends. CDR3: CASSYGGVSYNEQFF. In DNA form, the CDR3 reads TGCGCCAGCAGCTACGGGGGCGTCTCCTACAATGAGCAGTTCTTC.

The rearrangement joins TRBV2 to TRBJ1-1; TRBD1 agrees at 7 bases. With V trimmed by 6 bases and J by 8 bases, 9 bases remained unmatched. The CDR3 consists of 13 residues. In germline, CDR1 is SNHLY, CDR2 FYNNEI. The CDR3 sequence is CASSVARGGEAFF. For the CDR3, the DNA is TGTGCCAGCAGCGTCGCCAGGGGGGGAGAAGCTTTCTTT.

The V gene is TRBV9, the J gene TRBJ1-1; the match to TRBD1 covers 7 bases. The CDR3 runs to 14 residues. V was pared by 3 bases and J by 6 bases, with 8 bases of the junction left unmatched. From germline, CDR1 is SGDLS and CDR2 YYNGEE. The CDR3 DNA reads TGTGCCAGCAGCGGGGACAGCAGGACAGCTGAAGCTTTCTTT. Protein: CASSGDSRTAEAFF.

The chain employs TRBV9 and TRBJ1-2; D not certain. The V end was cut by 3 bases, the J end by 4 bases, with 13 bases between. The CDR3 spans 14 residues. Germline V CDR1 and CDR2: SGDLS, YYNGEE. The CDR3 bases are TGTGCCAGCAGCGCCTCGTCCCGTAGCTATGGCTACACCTTC. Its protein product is CASSASSRSYGYTF.

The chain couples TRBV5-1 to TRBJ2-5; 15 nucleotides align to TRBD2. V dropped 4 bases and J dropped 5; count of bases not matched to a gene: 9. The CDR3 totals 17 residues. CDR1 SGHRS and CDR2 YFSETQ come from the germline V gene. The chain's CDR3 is CASSLGLAGGQGETQYF. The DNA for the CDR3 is TGCGCCAGCAGCCTGGGACTAGCGGGAGGCCAGGGGGAGACCCAGTACTTC. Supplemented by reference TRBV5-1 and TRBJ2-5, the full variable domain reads KAGVTQTPRYLIKTRGQQVTLSCSPISGHRSVSWYQQTPGQGLQFLFEYFSETQRNKGNFPGRFSGRQFSNSRSEMNVSTLELGDSALYLCASSLGLAGGQGETQYFGPGTRLLVL.

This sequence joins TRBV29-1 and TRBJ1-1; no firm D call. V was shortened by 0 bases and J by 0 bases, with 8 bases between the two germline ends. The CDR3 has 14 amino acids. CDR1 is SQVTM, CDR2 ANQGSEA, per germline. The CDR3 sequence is CSVEDGRLNTEAFF. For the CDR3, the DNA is TGCAGCGTTGAAGATGGGCGGCTGAACACTGAAGCTTTCTTT.

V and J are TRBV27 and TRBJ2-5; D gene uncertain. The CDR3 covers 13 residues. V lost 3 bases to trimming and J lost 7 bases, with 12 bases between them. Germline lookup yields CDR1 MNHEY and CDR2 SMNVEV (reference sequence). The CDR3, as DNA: TGTGCCAGCAGTTTCGGCAGGAGAGGGACCCAGTACTTC. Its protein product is CASSFGRRGTQYF.

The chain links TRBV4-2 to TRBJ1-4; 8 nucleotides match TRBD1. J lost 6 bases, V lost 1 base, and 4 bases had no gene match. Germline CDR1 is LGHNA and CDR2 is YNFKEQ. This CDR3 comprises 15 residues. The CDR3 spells CASSQGTGLDEKLFF. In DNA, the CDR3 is TGTGCCAGCAGCCAAGGGACAGGGTTGGATGAAAAACTGTTTTTT.

CDR3 residues: CASSGGQWGNWELFF. CDR3 DNA: TGTGCCAGCAGCGGGGGACAGTGGGGTAACTGGGAGCTGTTTTTT. The chain employs TRBV9 and TRBJ2-2; the match to TRBD1 covers 7 bases. Germline V CDR1 and CDR2: SGDLS, YYNGEE. The CDR3 runs to 15 residues. The J segment lost 9 bases and the V segment lost 3 bases, leaving 11 bases of the junction unmatched.

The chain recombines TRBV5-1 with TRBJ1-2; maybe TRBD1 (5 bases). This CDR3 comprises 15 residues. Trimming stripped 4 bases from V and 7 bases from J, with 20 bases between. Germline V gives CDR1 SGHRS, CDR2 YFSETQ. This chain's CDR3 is CASSLTPPGSAGYTF. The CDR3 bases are TGCGCCAGCAGCCTGACCCCCCCAGGGTCTGCTGGCTACACCTTC.

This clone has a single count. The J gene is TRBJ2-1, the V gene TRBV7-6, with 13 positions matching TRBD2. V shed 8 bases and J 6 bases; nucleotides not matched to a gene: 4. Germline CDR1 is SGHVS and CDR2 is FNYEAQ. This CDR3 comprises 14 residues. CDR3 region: CASSWTSGSNEQFF. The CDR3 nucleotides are TGTGCCAGCTCCTGGACTAGCGGGAGCAATGAGCAGTTCTTC.

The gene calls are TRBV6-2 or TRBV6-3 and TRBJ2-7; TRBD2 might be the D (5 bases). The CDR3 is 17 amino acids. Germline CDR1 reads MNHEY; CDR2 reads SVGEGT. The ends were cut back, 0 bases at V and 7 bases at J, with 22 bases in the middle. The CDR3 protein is CASSYSLSLAGMLEQYF. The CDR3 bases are TGTGCCAGCAGTTACTCGTTAAGCCTAGCCGGGATGTTGGAGCAGTACTTC.

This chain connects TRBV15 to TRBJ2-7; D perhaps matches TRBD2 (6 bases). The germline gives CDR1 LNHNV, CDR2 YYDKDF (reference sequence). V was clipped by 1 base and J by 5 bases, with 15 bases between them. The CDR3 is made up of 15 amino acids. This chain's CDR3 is CATSRGWDLDHEQYF. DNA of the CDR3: TGTGCCACCAGCAGAGGATGGGACTTAGACCACGAGCAGTACTTC.

CDR3 amino acids: CASSLLGGHETQYF. The CDR3 nucleotides are TGTGCCAGCAGTTTATTGGGGGGGCACGAGACCCAGTACTTC. The chain links TRBV28 to TRBJ2-5; D may be TRBD2 (7 bases). This CDR3 region has 14 residues. V was clipped by 1 base and J by 5 bases, with 11 bases between them. Per the germline V gene, CDR1 is MDHEN and CDR2 is SYDVKM. Drawing the rest from reference TRBV28 and TRBJ2-5, the complete variable domain is DVKVTQSSRYLVKRTGEKVFLECVQDMDHENMFWYRQDPGLGLRLIYFSYDVKMKEKGDIPEGYSVSREKKERFSLILESASTNQTSMYLCASSLLGGHETQYFGPGTRLLVL.

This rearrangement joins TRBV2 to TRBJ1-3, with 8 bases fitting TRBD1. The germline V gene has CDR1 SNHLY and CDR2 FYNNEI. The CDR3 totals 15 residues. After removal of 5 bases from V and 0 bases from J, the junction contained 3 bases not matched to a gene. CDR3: CASSMDRVSGNTIYF. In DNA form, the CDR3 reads TGTGCCAGCAGTATGGACAGGGTCTCTGGAAACACCATATATTTT.